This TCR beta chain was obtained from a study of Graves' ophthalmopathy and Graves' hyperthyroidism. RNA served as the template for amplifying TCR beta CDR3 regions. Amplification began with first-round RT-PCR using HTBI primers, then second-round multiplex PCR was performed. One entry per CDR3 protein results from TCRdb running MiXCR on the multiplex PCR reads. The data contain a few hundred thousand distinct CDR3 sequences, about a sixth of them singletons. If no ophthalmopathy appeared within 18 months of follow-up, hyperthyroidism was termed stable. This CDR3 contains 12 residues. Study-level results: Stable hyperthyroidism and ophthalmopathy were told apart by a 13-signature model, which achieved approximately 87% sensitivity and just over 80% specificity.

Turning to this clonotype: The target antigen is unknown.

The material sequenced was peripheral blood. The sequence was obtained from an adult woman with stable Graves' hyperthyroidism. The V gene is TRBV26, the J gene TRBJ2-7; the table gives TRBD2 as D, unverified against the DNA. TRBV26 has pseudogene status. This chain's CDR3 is CASRLDFHEQYF. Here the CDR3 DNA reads TGTGCTAGCAGATTGGACTTCCACGAGCAGTACTTC.